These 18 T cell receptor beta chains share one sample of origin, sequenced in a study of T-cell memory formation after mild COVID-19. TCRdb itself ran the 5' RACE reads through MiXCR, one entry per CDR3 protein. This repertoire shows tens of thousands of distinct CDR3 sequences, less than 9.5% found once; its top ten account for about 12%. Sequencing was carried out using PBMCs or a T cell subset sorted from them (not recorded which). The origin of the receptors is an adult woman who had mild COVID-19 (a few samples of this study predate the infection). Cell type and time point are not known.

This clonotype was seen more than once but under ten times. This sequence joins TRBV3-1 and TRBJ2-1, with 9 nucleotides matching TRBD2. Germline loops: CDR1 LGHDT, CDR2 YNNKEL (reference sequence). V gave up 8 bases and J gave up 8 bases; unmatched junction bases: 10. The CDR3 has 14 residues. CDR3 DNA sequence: TGTGCCAGCCGGAGCCGGGGCGGGGGGGATGAGCAGTTCTTC. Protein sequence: CASRSRGGGDEQFF.

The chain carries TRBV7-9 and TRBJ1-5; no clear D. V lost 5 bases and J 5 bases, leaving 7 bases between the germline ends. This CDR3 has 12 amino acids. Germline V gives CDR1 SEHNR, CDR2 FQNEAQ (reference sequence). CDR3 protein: CASSDQDQPQHF. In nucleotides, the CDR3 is TGTGCCAGCAGCGACCAGGATCAGCCCCAGCATTTT.

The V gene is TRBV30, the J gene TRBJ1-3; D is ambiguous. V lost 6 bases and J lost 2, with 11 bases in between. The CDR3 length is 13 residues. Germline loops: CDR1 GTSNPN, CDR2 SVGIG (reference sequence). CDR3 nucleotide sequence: TGTGCCTGCCCGCATAGGGCTGGAAACACCATATATTTT. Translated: CACPHRAGNTIYF.

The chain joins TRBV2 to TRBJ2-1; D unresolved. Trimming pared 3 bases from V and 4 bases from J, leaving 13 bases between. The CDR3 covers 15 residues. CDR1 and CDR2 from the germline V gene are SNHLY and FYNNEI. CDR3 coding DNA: TGTGCCAGCAGTGAGCGGCTAGAAAGGTACAATGAGCAGTTCTTC. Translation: CASSERLERYNEQFF.

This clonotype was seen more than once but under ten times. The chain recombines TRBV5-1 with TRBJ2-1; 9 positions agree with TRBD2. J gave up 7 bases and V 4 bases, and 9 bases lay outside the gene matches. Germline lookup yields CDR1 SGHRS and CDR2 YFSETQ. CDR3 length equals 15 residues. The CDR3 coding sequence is TGCGCCAGCAGCCCAATAGCGGGAGTGGGTAATGAGCAGTTCTTC. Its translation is CASSPIAGVGNEQFF.

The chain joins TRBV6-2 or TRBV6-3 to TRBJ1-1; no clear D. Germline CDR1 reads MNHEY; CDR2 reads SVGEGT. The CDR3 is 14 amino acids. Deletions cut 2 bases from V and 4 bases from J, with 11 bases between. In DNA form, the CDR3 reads TGTGCCAGCAGTTACGGGCGGGGTGGCACTGAAGCTTTCTTT. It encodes CASSYGRGGTEAFF.

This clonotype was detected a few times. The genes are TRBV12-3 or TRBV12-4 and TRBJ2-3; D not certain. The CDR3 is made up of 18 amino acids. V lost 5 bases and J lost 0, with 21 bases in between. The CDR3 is CASSHRVAATQSTDTQYF. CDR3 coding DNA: TGTGCCAGCAGTCACAGAGTCGCGGCTACCCAAAGCACAGATACGCAGTATTTT.

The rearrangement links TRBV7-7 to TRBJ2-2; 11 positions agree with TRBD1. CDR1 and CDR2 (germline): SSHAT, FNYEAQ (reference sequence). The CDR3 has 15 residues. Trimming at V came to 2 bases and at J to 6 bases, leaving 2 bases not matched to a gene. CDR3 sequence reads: CASSLPGQGAGELFF. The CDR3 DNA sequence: TGTGCCAGCAGCTTACCGGGACAGGGGGCCGGGGAGCTGTTTTTT.

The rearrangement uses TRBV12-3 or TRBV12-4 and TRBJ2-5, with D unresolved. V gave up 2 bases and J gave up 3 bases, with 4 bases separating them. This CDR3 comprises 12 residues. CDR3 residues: CASSLSEETQYF. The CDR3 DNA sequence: TGTGCCAGCAGTTTATCCGAAGAGACCCAGTACTTC.

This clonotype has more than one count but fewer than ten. CDR3 nucleotide sequence: TGTGCCAGCAGCCAAGGTTTTTCGGCTTTCTTT. Its translation is CASSQGFSAFF. The J gene is TRBJ1-1, the V gene TRBV3-1; no definite D call. V lost 1 base and J 11 bases, leaving 8 bases between the germline ends. Germline V CDR1 and CDR2: LGHDT, YNNKEL (reference sequence). The CDR3 consists of 11 residues.

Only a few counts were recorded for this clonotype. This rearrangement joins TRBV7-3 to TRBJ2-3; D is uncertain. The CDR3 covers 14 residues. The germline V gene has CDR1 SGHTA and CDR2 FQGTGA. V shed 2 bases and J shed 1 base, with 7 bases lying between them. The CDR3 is CASSLGLRTDTQYF. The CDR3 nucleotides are TGTGCCAGCAGCTTAGGGCTGCGCACAGATACGCAGTATTTT. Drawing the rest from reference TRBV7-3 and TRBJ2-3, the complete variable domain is GAGVSQTPSNKVTEKGKYVELRCDPISGHTALYWYRQSLGQGPEFLIYFQGTGAADDSGLPNDRFFAVRPEGSVSTLKIQRTERGDSAVYLCASSLGLRTDTQYFGPGTRLTVL.

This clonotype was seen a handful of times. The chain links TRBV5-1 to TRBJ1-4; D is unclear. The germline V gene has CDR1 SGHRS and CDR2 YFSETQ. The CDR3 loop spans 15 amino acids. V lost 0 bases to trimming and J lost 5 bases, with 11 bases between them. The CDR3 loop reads CASSLDGVKNEKLFF. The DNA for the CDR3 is TGCGCCAGCAGCTTGGACGGGGTAAAGAATGAAAAACTGTTTTTT.

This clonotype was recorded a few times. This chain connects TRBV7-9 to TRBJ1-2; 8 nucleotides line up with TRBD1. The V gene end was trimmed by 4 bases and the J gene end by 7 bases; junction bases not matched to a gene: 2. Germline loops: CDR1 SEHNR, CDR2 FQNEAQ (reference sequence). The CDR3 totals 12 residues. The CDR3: CASSYQGAGYTF. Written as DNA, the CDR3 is TGTGCCAGCAGCTACCAGGGGGCTGGCTACACCTTC. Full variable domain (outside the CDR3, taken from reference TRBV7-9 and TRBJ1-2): DTGVSQNPRHKITKRGQNVTFRCDPISEHNRLYWYRQTLGQGPEFLTYFQNEAQLEKSRLLSDRFSAERPKGSFSTLEIQRTEQGDSAMYLCASSYQGAGYTFGSGTRLTVV.

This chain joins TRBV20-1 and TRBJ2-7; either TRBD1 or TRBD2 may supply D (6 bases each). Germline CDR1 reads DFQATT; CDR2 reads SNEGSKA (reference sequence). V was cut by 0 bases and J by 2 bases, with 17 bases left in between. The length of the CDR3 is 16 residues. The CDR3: CSARDGGGTEAYEQYF. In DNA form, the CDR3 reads TGCAGTGCTAGAGATGGGGGCGGGACGGAGGCCTACGAGCAGTACTTC.

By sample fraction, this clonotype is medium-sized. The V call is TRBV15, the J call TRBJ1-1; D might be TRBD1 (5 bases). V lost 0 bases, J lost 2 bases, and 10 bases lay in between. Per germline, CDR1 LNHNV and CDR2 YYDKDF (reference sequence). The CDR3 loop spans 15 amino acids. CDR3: CATSRESGLNTEAFF. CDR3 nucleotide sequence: TGTGCCACCAGCAGAGAATCGGGGCTTAACACTGAAGCTTTCTTT.

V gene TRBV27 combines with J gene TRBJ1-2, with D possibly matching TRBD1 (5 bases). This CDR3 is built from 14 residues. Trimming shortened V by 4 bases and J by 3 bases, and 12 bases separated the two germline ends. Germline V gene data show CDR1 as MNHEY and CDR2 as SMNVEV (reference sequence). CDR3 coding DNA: TGTGCCAGCAGTTCGTCAGGGAGGCACTATGGCTACACCTTC. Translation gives CASSSSGRHYGYTF.

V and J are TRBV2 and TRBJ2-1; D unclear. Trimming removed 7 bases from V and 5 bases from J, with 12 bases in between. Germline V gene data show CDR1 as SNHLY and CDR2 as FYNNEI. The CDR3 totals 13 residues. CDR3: CASTTRLNNEQFF. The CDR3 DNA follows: TGTGCCAGCACGACCAGGCTGAACAATGAGCAGTTCTTC. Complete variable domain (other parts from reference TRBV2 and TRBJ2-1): EPEVTQTPSHQVTQMGQEVILRCVPISNHLYFYWYRQILGQKVEFLVSFYNNEISEKSEIFDDQFSVERPDGSNFTLKIRSTKLEDSAMYFCASTTRLNNEQFFGPGTRLTVL.

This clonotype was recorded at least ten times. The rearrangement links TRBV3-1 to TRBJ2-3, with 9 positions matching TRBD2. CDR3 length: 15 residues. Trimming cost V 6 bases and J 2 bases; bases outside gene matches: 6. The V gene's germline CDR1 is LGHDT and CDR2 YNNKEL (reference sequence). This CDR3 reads CASRLTSGSTDTQYF. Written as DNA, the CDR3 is TGTGCCAGCAGGTTGACTAGCGGATCCACAGATACGCAGTATTTT.